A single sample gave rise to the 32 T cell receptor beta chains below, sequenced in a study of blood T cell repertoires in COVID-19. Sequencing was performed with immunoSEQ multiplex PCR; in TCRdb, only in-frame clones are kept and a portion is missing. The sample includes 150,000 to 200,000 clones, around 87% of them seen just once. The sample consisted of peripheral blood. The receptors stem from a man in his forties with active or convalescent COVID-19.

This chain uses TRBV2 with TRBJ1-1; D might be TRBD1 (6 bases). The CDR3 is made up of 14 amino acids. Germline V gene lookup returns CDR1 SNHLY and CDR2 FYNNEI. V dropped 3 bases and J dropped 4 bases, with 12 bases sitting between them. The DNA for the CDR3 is TGTGCCAGCAGTGAGGGGGCGCGGGTCACTGAAGCTTTCTTT. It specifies CASSEGARVTEAFF.

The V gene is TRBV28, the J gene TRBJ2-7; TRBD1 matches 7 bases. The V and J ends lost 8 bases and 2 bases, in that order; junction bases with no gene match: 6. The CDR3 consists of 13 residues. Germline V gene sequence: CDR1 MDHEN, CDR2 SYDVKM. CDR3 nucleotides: TGTGCCAGCGGGGGACAGAGTCCCTACGAGCAGTACTTC. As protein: CASGGQSPYEQYF.

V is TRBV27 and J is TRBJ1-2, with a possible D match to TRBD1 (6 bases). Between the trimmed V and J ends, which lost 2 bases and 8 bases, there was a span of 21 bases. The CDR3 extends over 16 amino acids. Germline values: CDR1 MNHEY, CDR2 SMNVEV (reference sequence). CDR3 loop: CASSLEGGGRPKGYTF. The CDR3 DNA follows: TGTGCCAGCAGTTTAGAGGGGGGGGGCAGGCCCAAGGGCTACACCTTC.

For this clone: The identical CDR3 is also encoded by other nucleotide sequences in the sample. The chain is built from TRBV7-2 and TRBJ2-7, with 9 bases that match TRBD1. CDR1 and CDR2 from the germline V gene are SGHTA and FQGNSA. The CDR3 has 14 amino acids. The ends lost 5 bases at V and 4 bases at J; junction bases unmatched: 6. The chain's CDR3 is CASSPDRGSYEQYF. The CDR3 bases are TGTGCCAGCAGCCCTGACAGGGGGTCATACGAGCAGTACTTC.

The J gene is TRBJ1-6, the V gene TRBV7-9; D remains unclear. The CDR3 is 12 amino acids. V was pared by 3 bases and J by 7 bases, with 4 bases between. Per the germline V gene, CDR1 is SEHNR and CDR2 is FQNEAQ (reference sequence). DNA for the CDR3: TGTGCCAGCAGCTTCGTAAATTCACCCCTCCACTTT. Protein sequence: CASSFVNSPLHF.

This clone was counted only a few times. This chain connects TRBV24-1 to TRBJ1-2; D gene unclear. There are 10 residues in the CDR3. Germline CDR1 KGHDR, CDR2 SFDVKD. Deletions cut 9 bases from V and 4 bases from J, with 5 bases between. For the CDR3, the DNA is TGTGCCACCCCGTGCTATGGCTACACCTTC. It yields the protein CATPCYGYTF.

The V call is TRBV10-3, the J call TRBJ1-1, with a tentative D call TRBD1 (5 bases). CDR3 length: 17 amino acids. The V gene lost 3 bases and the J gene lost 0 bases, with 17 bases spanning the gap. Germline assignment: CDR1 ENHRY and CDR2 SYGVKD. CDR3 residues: CAISDGFLAGLNTEAFF. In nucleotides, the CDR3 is TGTGCCATCAGTGATGGGTTTTTGGCAGGGTTGAACACTGAAGCTTTCTTT.

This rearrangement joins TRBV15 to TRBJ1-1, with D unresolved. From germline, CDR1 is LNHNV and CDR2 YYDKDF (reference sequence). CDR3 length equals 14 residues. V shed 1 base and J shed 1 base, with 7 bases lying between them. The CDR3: CATSRVQENTEAFF. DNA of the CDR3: TGTGCCACCAGCAGAGTCCAGGAGAACACTGAAGCTTTCTTT.

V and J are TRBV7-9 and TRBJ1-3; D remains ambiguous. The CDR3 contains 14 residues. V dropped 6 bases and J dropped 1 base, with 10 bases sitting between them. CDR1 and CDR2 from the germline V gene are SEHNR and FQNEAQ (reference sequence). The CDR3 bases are TGTGCCAGCAGGGAGGGCAGTTCTGGAAACACCATATATTTT. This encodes CASREGSSGNTIYF.

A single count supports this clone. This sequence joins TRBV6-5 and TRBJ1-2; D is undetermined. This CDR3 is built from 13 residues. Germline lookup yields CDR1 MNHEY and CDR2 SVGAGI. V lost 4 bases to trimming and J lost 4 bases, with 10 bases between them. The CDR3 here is CASSLSDSYGYTF. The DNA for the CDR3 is TGTGCCAGCAGTTTATCCGACTCCTATGGCTACACCTTC.

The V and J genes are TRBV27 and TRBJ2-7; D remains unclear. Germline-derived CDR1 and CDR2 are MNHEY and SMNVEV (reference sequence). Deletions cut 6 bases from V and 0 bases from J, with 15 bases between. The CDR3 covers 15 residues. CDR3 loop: CASSHGGPRSYEQYF. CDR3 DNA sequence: TGTGCCAGCAGCCATGGCGGTCCCCGCTCCTACGAGCAGTACTTC.

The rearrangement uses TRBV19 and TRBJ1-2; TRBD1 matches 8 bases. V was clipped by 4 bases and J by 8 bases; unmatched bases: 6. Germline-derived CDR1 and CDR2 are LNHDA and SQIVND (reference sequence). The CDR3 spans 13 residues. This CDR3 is CASSTRGQGGYTF. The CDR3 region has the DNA TGTGCCAGTAGTACACGCGGACAGGGAGGCTACACCTTC.

CDR3 amino acids: CAISAEGAGYGYTF. The DNA of the CDR3 is TGTGCCATCAGTGCTGAGGGAGCAGGCTATGGCTACACCTTC. V and J are TRBV10-3 and TRBJ1-2; the D is unclear. The CDR3 extends over 14 amino acids. The V gene's germline CDR1 is ENHRY and CDR2 SYGVKD. V was pared by 4 bases and J by 4 bases, with 13 bases between.

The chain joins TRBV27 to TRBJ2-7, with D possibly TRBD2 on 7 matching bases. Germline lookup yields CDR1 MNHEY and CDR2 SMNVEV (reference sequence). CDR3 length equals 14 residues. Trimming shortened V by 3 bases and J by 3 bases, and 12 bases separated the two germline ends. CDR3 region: CASSLGRGHYEQYF. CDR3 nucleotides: TGTGCCAGCAGTTTGGGGCGGGGGCACTACGAGCAGTACTTC.

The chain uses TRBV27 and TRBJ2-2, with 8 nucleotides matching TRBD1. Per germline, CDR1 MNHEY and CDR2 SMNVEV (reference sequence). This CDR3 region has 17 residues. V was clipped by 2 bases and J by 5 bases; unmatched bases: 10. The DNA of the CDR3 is TGTGCCAGCAGTTTAGAAGGGGGACAGGTCAAGACCGGGGAGCTGTTTTTT. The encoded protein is CASSLEGGQVKTGELFF.

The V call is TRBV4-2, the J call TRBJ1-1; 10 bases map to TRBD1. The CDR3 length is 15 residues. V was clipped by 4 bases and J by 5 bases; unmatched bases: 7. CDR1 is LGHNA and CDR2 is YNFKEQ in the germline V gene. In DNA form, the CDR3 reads TGTGCCAGCAGCCCCTGGGACAGGGGTGGGACTGAAGCTTTCTTT. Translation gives CASSPWDRGGTEAFF.

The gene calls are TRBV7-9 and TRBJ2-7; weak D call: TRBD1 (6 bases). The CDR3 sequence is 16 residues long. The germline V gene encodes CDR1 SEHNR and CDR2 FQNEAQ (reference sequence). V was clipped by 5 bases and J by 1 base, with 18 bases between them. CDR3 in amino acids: CASSRNSGRGSYEQYF. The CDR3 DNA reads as TGTGCCAGCAGCCGAAACTCCGGCAGGGGTTCCTACGAGCAGTACTTC.

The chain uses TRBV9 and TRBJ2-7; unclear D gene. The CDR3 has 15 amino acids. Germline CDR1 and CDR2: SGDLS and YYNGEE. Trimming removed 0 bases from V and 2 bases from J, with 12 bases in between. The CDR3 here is CASSVDISSAYEQYF. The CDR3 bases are TGTGCCAGCAGCGTAGACATTAGCTCGGCCTACGAGCAGTACTTC. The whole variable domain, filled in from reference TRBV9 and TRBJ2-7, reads DSGVTQTPKHLITATGQRVTLRCSPRSGDLSVYWYQQSLDQGLQFLIQYYNGEERAKGNILERFSAQQFPDLHSELNLSSLELGDSALYFCASSVDISSAYEQYFGPGTRLTVT.

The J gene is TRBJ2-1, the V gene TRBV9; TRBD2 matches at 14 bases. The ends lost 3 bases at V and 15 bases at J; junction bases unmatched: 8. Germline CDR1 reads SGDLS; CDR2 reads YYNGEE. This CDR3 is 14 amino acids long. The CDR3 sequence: CASSDRTSGGRGFF. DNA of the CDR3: TGTGCCAGCAGCGACCGGACTAGCGGGGGGAGAGGGTTCTTC.

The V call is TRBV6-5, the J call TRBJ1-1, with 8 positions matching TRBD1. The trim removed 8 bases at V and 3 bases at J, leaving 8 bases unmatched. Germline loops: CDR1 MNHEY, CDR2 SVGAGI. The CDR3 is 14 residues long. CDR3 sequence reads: CASLTGGSDTEAFF. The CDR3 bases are TGTGCCAGCCTAACAGGGGGTTCCGACACTGAAGCTTTCTTT.

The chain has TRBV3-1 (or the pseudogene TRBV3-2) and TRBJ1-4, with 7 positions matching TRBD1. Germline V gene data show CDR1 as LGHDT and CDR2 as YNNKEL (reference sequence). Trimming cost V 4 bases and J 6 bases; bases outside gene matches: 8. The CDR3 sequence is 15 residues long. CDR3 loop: CASSPSTGTHEKLFF. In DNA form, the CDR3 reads TGTGCCAGCAGCCCATCGACAGGGACTCATGAAAAACTGTTTTTT.

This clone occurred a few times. This CDR3 is CASSYRESAEAFF. CDR3 DNA: TGTGCCAGCAGCTACCGCGAATCGGCTGAAGCTTTCTTT. This sequence joins TRBV5-4 and TRBJ1-1; no clear D gene. Deletions cut 3 bases from V and 6 bases from J, with 12 bases between. Germline V gene data show CDR1 as SGHNT and CDR2 as YYREEE (reference sequence). CDR3 size: 13 residues.

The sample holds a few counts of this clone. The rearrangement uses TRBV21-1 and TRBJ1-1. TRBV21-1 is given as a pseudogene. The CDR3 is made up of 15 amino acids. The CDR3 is CASSKELRGVTEAFF. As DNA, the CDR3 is TGTGCCAGCAGCAAAGAGCTGCGGGGGGTCACTGAAGCTTTCTTT.

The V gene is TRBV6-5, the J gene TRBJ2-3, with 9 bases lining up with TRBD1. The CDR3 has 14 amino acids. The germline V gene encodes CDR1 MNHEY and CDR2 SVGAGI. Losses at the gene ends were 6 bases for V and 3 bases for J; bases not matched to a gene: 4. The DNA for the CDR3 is TGTGCCAGCAGCTACAGGGGGCCGACAGATACGCAGTATTTT. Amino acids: CASSYRGPTDTQYF.

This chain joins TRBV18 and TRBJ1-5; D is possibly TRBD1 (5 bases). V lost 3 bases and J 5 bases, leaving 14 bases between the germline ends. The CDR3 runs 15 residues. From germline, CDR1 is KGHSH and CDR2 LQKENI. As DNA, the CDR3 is TGTGCCAGCTCACCTCAACGGGGGTTGGATCAGCCCCAGCATTTT. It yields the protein CASSPQRGLDQPQHF. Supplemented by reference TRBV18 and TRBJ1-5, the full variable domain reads NAGVMQNPRHLVRRRGQEARLRCSPMKGHSHVYWYRQLPEEGLKFMVYLQKENIIDESGMPKERFSAEFPKEGPSILRIQQVVRGDSAAYFCASSPQRGLDQPQHFGDGTRLSIL.

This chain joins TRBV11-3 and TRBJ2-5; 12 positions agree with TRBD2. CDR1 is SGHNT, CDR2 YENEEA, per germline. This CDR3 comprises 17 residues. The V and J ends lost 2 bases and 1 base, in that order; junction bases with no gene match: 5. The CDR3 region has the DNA TGTGCCAGCAGCTTAACCCCGACTAGCGGGGGCCAAGAGACCCAGTACTTC. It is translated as CASSLTPTSGGQETQYF.

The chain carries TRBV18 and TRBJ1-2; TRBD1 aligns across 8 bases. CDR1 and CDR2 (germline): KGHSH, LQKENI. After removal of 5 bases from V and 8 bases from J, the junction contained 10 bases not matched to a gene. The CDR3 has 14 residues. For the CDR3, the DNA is TGTGCCAGCTCAATACAGGAGGGGGACAGGGGCTACACCTTC. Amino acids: CASSIQEGDRGYTF.

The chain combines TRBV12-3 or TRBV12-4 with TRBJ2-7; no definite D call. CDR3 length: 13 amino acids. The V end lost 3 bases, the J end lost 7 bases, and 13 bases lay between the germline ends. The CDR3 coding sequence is TGTGCCAGCAGTTTTACAGAAGATGGAGAGCAGTACTTC. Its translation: CASSFTEDGEQYF.

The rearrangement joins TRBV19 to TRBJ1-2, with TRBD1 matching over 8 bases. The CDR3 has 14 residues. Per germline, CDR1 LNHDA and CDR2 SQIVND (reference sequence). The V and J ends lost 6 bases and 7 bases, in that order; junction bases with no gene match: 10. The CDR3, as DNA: TGTGCCAGTAGATCCCCGGGACAGGAGGTTGGCTACACCTTC. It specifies CASRSPGQEVGYTF.

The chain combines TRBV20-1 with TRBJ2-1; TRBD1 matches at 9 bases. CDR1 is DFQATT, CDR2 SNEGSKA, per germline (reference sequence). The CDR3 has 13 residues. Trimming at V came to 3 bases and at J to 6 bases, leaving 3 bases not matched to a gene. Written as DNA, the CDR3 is TGCAGTGCTAGTCAGGACAGGGGCAATGAGCAGTTCTTC. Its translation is CSASQDRGNEQFF.

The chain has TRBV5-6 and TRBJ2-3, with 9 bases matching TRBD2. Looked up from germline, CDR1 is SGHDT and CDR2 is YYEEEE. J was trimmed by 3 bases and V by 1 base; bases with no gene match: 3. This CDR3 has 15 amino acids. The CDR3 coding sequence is TGTGCCAGCAGCTTGATTAGCGGGGGTACAGATACGCAGTATTTT. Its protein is CASSLISGGTDTQYF.

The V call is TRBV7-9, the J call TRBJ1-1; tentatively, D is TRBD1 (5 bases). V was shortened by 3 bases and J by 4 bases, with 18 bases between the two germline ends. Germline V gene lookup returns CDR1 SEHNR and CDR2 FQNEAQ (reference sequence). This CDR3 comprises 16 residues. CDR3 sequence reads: CASSLAGPTGGTEAFF. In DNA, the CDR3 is TGTGCCAGCAGCTTGGCCGGGCCCACCGGGGGCACTGAAGCTTTCTTT.